The 28 T cell receptor beta chains reported below all come from one sample, sequenced in a study of OX40 agonist ivuxolimab in advanced cancers. The assay was immunoSEQ multiplex PCR, and TCRdb's table has in-frame clones only and misses some. The table lists approximately 35,000 clones, 80% to 95% of them singletons. Here the sequenced sample was CD4+ or CD8+ T cells sorted from blood, taken in a trial of the OX40 agonist ivuxolimab. The receptors shown here come from an adult with an advanced solid tumor such as melanoma, head and neck, liver or kidney cancer.

The rearrangement uses TRBV28 and TRBJ1-1; no definite D call. CDR1 and CDR2 (germline): MDHEN, SYDVKM. Trimming stripped 1 base from V and 4 bases from J, with 13 bases between. The CDR3 spans 15 residues. For the CDR3, the DNA is TGTGCCAGCAGTTTATCTGGAGGTGCGGCCACTGAAGCTTTCTTT. Its translation: CASSLSGGAATEAFF.

V gene TRBV19 combines with J gene TRBJ2-2; TRBD1 or TRBD2 may be the D gene (5 bases each). Trimming shortened V by 5 bases and J by 5 bases, and 12 bases separated the two germline ends. The CDR3 runs to 14 residues. The germline V gene has CDR1 LNHDA and CDR2 SQIVND (reference sequence). Here the CDR3 DNA reads TGTGCCAGTAGTCTAGGGACGGGGACCGGGGAGCTGTTTTTT. As protein: CASSLGTGTGELFF.

This chain links TRBV9 with TRBJ2-3, with unresolved D. The CDR3 covers 14 residues. Trimming left V 0 bases short and J 0 bases short, with 5 bases between. Germline V gene sequence: CDR1 SGDLS, CDR2 YYNGEE. This CDR3 is CASSVGSSTDTQYF. The CDR3 DNA reads as TGTGCCAGCAGCGTAGGTTCTAGCACAGATACGCAGTATTTT.

The V call is TRBV7-9, the J call TRBJ2-7; a weak D match, TRBD2 (6 bases). The CDR3 runs to 15 residues. CDR1 and CDR2 from the germline V gene are SEHNR and FQNEAQ (reference sequence). V dropped 2 bases and J dropped 1 base, with 12 bases sitting between them. CDR3 protein: CASSLTEGRSYEQYF. CDR3 nucleotide sequence: TGTGCCAGCAGCTTAACGGAGGGGAGGTCCTACGAGCAGTACTTC.

V gene TRBV28 combines with J gene TRBJ2-3, with D uncertain. Germline CDR1 reads MDHEN; CDR2 reads SYDVKM. Between the trimmed V and J ends, which lost 3 bases and 3 bases, there was a span of 10 bases. The CDR3 sequence is 14 residues long. CDR3 sequence (DNA): TGTGCCAGCAGTTTGGGCCCTGAAACAGATACGCAGTATTTT. Protein product: CASSLGPETDTQYF.

V is TRBV28 and J is TRBJ1-6; a possible D gene is TRBD1 (6 bases). The CDR3 runs 15 residues. V was shortened by 3 bases and J by 10 bases, with 16 bases between the two germline ends. CDR1 MDHEN and CDR2 SYDVKM come from the germline V gene. The CDR3 loop is CASSLGRGVKSPLHF. The CDR3 DNA reads TGTGCCAGCAGTTTGGGCAGGGGAGTGAAATCACCCCTCCACTTT.

V is TRBV7-9 and J is TRBJ2-3; tentative D call: TRBD1 (6 bases). This CDR3 region has 13 residues. The V gene's germline CDR1 is SEHNR and CDR2 FQNEAQ (reference sequence). With 4 bases removed from V and 2 bases from J, the gap between germline ends came to 7 bases. CDR3 bases: TGTGCCAGCAGCTGGGACAACACAGATACGCAGTATTTT. Residues: CASSWDNTDTQYF.

This clone was found a few times. This chain links TRBV4-3 with TRBJ1-1; D is undetermined. Germline V gene lookup returns CDR1 LGHNA and CDR2 YSLEER. The V gene lost 0 bases and the J gene lost 5 bases, with 10 bases spanning the gap. This CDR3 is built from 14 residues. In nucleotides, the CDR3 is TGCGCCAGCAGCCAAGATTCCCGGGGAACTGAAGCTTTCTTT. Its protein product is CASSQDSRGTEAFF.

The chain carries TRBV28 and TRBJ1-3, with D possibly matching TRBD1 (6 bases). From germline, CDR1 is MDHEN and CDR2 SYDVKM. Deletions cut 8 bases from V and 7 bases from J, with 24 bases between. The CDR3 totals 16 residues. Here the CDR3 reads CASAAVGGGAANTIYF. The CDR3 DNA reads TGTGCCAGCGCTGCGGTCGGCGGGGGCGCTGCCAACACCATATATTTT.

The chain employs TRBV27 and TRBJ2-3; D may be TRBD2 (6 bases). Trimming left V 7 bases short and J 4 bases short, with 24 bases between. CDR1 MNHEY and CDR2 SMNVEV come from the germline V gene (reference sequence). The CDR3 covers 17 residues. The CDR3 loop reads CASTYRTRQAGPDTQYF. The CDR3 DNA reads as TGTGCCAGCACTTACCGAACCAGGCAAGCGGGCCCAGATACGCAGTATTTT.

This clone has only one observation. The chain uses TRBV30 and TRBJ2-3; TRBD2 might be the D (6 bases). In germline, CDR1 is GTSNPN, CDR2 SVGIG (reference sequence). This CDR3 contains 17 residues. V was cut by 6 bases and J by 0 bases, with 22 bases left in between. The CDR3 reads CACLKAGSGTSTDTQYF. The CDR3 DNA reads TGTGCCTGCCTTAAGGCAGGTAGCGGAACTAGCACAGATACGCAGTATTTT.

V is TRBV2 and J is TRBJ1-2; TRBD1 is a possible D gene (5 bases). The CDR3 has 14 amino acids. V was cut by 6 bases and J by 8 bases, with 19 bases left in between. The germline gives CDR1 SNHLY, CDR2 FYNNEI. The CDR3 nucleotides are TGTGCCAGCAGCTCCGGGGCCGATTACCAAGGCTACACCTTC. Amino acid sequence: CASSSGADYQGYTF.

The genes are TRBV18 and TRBJ2-7, with a possible D match to TRBD1 (6 bases). Looked up from germline, CDR1 is KGHSH and CDR2 is LQKENI. The CDR3 spans 13 residues. V was trimmed by 4 bases and J by 3 bases, leaving 10 bases between them. CDR3 in amino acids: CASSRTADYEQYF. The CDR3 DNA is TGTGCCAGCTCACGGACAGCCGACTACGAGCAGTACTTC. The whole variable domain, filled in from reference TRBV18 and TRBJ2-7, reads NAGVMQNPRHLVRRRGQEARLRCSPMKGHSHVYWYRQLPEEGLKFMVYLQKENIIDESGMPKERFSAEFPKEGPSILRIQQVVRGDSAAYFCASSRTADYEQYFGPGTRLTVT.

This clone was recorded once. The chain has TRBV9 and TRBJ2-1, with 9 bases identical to TRBD2. Trimming removed 0 bases from V and 4 bases from J; junction bases left unmatched: 5. The CDR3 sequence is 16 residues long. From germline, CDR1 is SGDLS and CDR2 YYNGEE. The CDR3 loop is CASSVGLREGYNEQFF. The CDR3 region has the DNA TGTGCCAGCAGCGTAGGGTTGCGGGAGGGGTACAATGAGCAGTTCTTC.

This clone appeared a few times. The CDR3 loop is CASSLEPQGGTFLFF. CDR3 sequence (DNA): TGTGCCAGCAGCTTAGAACCCCAAGGGGGAACCTTTCTGTTTTTT. The gene calls are TRBV7-6 and TRBJ1-4; D is possibly TRBD1 (6 bases). This CDR3 comprises 15 residues. The germline V gene encodes CDR1 SGHVS and CDR2 FNYEAQ. V lost 1 base to trimming and J lost 14 bases, with 20 bases between them.

This chain links TRBV7-3 with TRBJ2-2; D gene unclear. The length of the CDR3 is 14 residues. The germline CDR1 and CDR2 sequences are SGHTA and FQGTGA. V gave up 1 base and J gave up 1 base, with 4 bases separating them. CDR3 protein: CASSLNGNTGELFF. The CDR3 DNA reads as TGTGCCAGCAGCTTAAACGGGAACACCGGGGAGCTGTTTTTT.

The rearrangement uses TRBV5-8 and TRBJ2-7; TRBD1 aligns across 9 bases. J gave up 4 bases and V 4 bases, and 9 bases lay outside the gene matches. Germline values: CDR1 SGHTS, CDR2 YDEGEE. CDR3 size: 15 residues. The CDR3 spells CASSIYGQGYYEQYF. CDR3 in DNA: TGTGCCAGCAGCATCTACGGACAGGGGTATTACGAGCAGTACTTC.

This clone was picked up one time. The chain carries TRBV6-4 and TRBJ2-7, with D perhaps matching TRBD1 (6 bases). Per germline, CDR1 MRHNA and CDR2 SNTAGT. This CDR3 contains 16 residues. Between the trimmed V and J ends, which lost 3 bases and 4 bases, there was a span of 19 bases. The CDR3 here is CASSEFSQGGWYEQYF. The CDR3, as DNA: TGTGCCAGCAGTGAATTTTCACAGGGCGGGTGGTACGAGCAGTACTTC.

This chain joins TRBV4-3 and TRBJ2-7, with 13 bases fitting TRBD2. Germline V CDR1 and CDR2: LGHNA, YSLEER. V shed 4 bases and J 5 bases; nucleotides not matched to a gene: 11. The CDR3 has 17 amino acids. The CDR3 sequence: CASSPGTSGTTRHEQYF. The CDR3 DNA is TGCGCCAGCAGCCCTGGGACTAGCGGGACCACGAGACACGAGCAGTACTTC.

The chain links TRBV5-5 to TRBJ1-2; TRBD1 matches 7 bases. The CDR3 sequence is 14 residues long. Germline CDR1 is SGHKS and CDR2 is YYEKEE (reference sequence). Germline trimming cut 0 bases from V and 3 bases from J; bases unmatched to any gene: 2. CDR3 residues: CASSLVGGHYGYTF. CDR3 coding DNA: TGTGCCAGCAGCTTGGTAGGGGGCCACTATGGCTACACCTTC.

The chain links TRBV9 to TRBJ2-1, with 9 bases aligning to TRBD2. The junction had 7 bases not matched to a gene; V was cut back by 0 bases and J by 0 bases. This CDR3 is built from 18 residues. Looked up from germline, CDR1 is SGDLS and CDR2 is YYNGEE. CDR3: CASSVAPFSGSSYNEQFF. The CDR3 region has the DNA TGTGCCAGCAGCGTAGCTCCCTTTAGCGGGAGCTCCTACAATGAGCAGTTCTTC.

The chain combines TRBV29-1 with TRBJ2-1; the D is unclear. The CDR3 runs to 12 residues. CDR1 and CDR2 from the germline V gene are SQVTM and ANQGSEA. V lost 7 bases and J 4 bases, leaving 11 bases between the germline ends. The DNA for the CDR3 is TGCAGCGCGCAGCTTGGTTACAATGAGCAGTTCTTC. It encodes CSAQLGYNEQFF.

The chain recombines TRBV6-5 with TRBJ2-5; D is ambiguous. Germline V gives CDR1 MNHEY, CDR2 SVGAGI. The CDR3 spans 14 residues. Trimming stripped 7 bases from V and 4 bases from J, with 16 bases between. CDR3 residues: CASTYSWKGETQYF. CDR3 coding DNA: TGTGCCAGCACCTACTCCTGGAAAGGAGAGACCCAGTACTTC.

This rearrangement joins TRBV29-1 to TRBJ2-3, with 12 bases lining up with TRBD1. Germline V gives CDR1 SQVTM, CDR2 ANQGSEA. Losses at the gene ends were 7 bases for V and 4 bases for J; bases not matched to a gene: 15. This CDR3 is built from 17 residues. DNA of the CDR3: TGCAGCGCAGGGGGGACAGGGGGCGTGGTCGCGTCAGATACGCAGTATTTT. Amino acid sequence: CSAGGTGGVVASDTQYF.

This clone has just one count. The chain links TRBV27 to TRBJ2-1; 13 nucleotides line up with TRBD2. Germline trimming cut 7 bases from V and 5 bases from J; bases unmatched to any gene: 5. This CDR3 has 15 residues. The V gene's germline CDR1 is MNHEY and CDR2 SMNVEV (reference sequence). In DNA, the CDR3 is TGTGCCAGCACTTTGGGGACTAGCGGGAACAATGAGCAGTTCTTC. Translation gives CASTLGTSGNNEQFF.

The chain recombines TRBV5-5 with TRBJ2-1; 10 bases fit TRBD2. The CDR3 runs 16 residues. V shed 2 bases, J shed 3 bases, and the junction held 5 bases outside the gene matches. Germline values: CDR1 SGHKS, CDR2 YYEKEE (reference sequence). The chain's CDR3 is CASSLGTSVYYNEQFF. CDR3 bases: TGTGCCAGCAGCTTAGGGACTAGCGTATACTACAATGAGCAGTTCTTC.

The V and J genes are TRBV11-3 and TRBJ2-7; D gene unclear. Germline assignment: CDR1 SGHNT and CDR2 YENEEA. Trimming shortened V by 1 base and J by 6 bases, and 13 bases separated the two germline ends. The CDR3 is made up of 14 amino acids. The DNA for the CDR3 is TGTGCCAGCAGCTTAGCCTGGACGGTCTGCGAGCAGTACTTC. Translating it yields CASSLAWTVCEQYF.

The rearrangement uses TRBV28 and TRBJ2-2, with TRBD2 as a possible D gene (6 bases). CDR1 and CDR2 from the germline V gene are MDHEN and SYDVKM. CDR3 length equals 17 residues. The V end lost 5 bases, the J end lost 6 bases, and 22 bases lay between the germline ends. The CDR3, as DNA: TGTGCCAGCAGTCCGAGGGGCTTGACTAGTTCTCCCGGGGAGCTGTTTTTT. Amino acid sequence: CASSPRGLTSSPGELFF.